This TCR beta chain comes out of a study of cytomegalovirus exposure and HLA in healthy donors. General study results and limits: Equally common other TCR beta chains were less clonally expanded than HLA-associated ones, a later analysis found. Later analysis identified several of the most significant clusters that appeared linked to common viral pathogens.

The junction had 3 bases not matched to a gene; V was cut back by 7 bases and J by 5 bases. Germline lookup yields CDR1 MNHEY and CDR2 SVGAGI. There are 12 residues in the CDR3. The PCR was carried out with 60 Vbeta primers and 13 Jbeta primers. TCRdb's table, derived via immunoSEQ multiplex PCR, lists solely in-frame clones and lacks some. The table records 150,000 to 200,000 clones, roughly 80% of them present only once. A remark on this clone: The antigen is unknown.

The receptor was isolated from a male donor in good health and CMV-seronegative. Sequencing was carried out using PBMCs. The chain links TRBV6-5 to TRBJ1-1; 8 bases align to TRBD1. The CDR3 protein is CASITGGTEAFF. The CDR3 bases are TGTGCCAGCATTACAGGGGGTACTGAAGCTTTCTTT.